This TCR beta chain emerged from a study of Ad26.COV2.S vaccination and SARS-CoV-2 variants. Turning to the study itself: Ad26.COV2.S was injected intramuscularly once or twice, 56 days apart.

Study results and limitations: Similar non-spike TCR breadth was seen in vaccine and placebo recipients. Following vaccination, spike-specific CD8+ and CD4+ T cell responses reportedly exhibited substantial breadth.

As to treatment: around 19 received Ad26.COV2.S at low or high dose, single or two shots; about five received placebo; per-sample allocation not given. Material that was analyzed had been drawn on day 63 after the first vaccine or placebo injection. It was Wuhan-strain SARS-CoV-2 spike that the Ad26 vaccine vector expressed. Using immunoSEQ multiplex PCR, the repertoire was profiled, and TCRdb retains in-frame clones only, with some absent. The table shows over 400,000 clones, with about 91% occurring only once. The V gene's germline CDR1 is SEHNR and CDR2 FQNEAQ (reference sequence). The germline V and J ends were trimmed by 5 bases and 3 bases, with 16 bases remaining between them. CDR3 length: 15 amino acids. This clone was counted a single time. Its antigen remains unidentified.

This sequence was found in a person between 18 and 60 years old who received the Ad26.COV2.S COVID-19 vaccine or a placebo. The chain links TRBV7-9 to TRBJ1-1, with TRBD1 as a possible D gene (6 bases). The sample here was peripheral blood, taken in a trial of Ad26.COV2.S vaccine versus placebo. In nucleotides, the CDR3 is TGTGCCAGCAGCCTTCCACAGGGCACGTACACTGAAGCTTTCTTT. The encoded protein is CASSLPQGTYTEAFF.